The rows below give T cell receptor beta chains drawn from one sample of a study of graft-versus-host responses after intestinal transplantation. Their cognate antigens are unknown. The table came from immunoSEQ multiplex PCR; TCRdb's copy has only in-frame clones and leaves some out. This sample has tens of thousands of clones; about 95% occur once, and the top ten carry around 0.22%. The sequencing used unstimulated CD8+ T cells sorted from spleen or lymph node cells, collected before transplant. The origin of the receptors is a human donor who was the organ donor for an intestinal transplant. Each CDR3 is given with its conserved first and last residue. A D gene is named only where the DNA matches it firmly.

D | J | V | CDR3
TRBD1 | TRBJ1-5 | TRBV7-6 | CASSPGTGGAKANQPQHF
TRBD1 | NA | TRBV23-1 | CASSQSGQYEQYF
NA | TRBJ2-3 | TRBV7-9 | CASSLFLGGPTDTQYF
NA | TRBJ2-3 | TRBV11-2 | CASSAYETLTDTQYF
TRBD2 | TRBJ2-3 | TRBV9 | CASSISSGGTDTQYF
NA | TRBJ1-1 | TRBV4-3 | CASSQEGGLMNTEAFF
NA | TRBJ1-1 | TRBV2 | CASSVGKMNTEAFF
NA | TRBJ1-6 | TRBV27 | CASSLTPDNSPLHF
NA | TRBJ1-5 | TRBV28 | CASRKQGDSFQPQHF
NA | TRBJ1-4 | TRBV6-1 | CASSSYREWNEKLFF
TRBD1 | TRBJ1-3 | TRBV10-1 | CASSEYLPGQTSGNTIYF
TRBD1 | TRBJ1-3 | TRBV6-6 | CAITGGFSGNTIYF
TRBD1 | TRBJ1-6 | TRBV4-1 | CASSQPGQVLNSPLHF
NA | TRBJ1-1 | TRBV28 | CASSFEGEGESEAFF
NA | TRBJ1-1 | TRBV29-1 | CSVSGENTEAFF
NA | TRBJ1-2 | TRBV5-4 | CASSPWGPNYGYTF
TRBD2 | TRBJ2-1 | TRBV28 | CASSPYGGGHEQFF
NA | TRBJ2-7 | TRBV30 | CAWRNPVTGYEQYF
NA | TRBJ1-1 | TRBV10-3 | CAISESGAREVSTEAFF
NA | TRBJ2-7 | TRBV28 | CASSSLSYQAPYEQYF
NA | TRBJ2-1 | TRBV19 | CASSIWGREQFF
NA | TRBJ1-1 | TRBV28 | CASSFDTGGDTEAFF
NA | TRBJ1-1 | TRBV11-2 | CASSLDPDNTEAFF
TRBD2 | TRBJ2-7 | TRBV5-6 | CASSLGTSGSSYEQYF
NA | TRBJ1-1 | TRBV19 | CATLPGPGIGSTEAFF
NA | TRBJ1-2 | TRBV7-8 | CASSTRFGADYGYTF